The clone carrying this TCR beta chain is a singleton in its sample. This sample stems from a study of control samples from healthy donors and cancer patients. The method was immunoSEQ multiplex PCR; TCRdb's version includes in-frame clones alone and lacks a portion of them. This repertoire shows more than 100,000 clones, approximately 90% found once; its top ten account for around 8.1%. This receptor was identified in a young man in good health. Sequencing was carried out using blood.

The DNA of the CDR3 is TGTGCCAGCTCATCTACCGGGACAGGAGGTCTGGGCTACACCTTC. Translating it yields CASSSTGTGGLGYTF. This sequence joins TRBV18 and TRBJ1-2; 8 nucleotides align to TRBD1. V trimming: 5 bases; J trimming: 8 bases; junction bases outside the gene matches: 13. In germline, CDR1 is KGHSH, CDR2 LQKENI. This CDR3 has 15 residues. The variable domain in full, completed from reference TRBV18 and TRBJ1-2, reads NAGVMQNPRHLVRRRGQEARLRCSPMKGHSHVYWYRQLPEEGLKFMVYLQKENIIDESGMPKERFSAEFPKEGPSILRIQQVVRGDSAAYFCASSSTGTGGLGYTFGSGTRLTVV.